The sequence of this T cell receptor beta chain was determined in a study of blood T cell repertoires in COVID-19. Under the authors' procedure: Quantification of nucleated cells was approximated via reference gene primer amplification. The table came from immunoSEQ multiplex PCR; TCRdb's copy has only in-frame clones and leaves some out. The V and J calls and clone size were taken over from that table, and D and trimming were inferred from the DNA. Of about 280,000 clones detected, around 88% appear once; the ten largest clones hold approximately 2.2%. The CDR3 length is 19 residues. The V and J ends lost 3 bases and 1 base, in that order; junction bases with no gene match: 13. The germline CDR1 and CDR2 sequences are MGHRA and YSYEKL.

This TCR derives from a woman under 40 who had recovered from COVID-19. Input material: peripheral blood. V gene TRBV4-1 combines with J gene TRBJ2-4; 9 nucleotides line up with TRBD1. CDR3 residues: CASSQARGQGGWAKNIQYF. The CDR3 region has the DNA TGCGCCAGCAGCCAGGCCCGGGGACAGGGAGGGTGGGCCAAAAACATTCAGTACTTC.